The rows below give T cell receptor beta chains drawn from one sample of a study of T cell changes during pregnancy in multiple sclerosis. Sequencing used immunoSEQ multiplex PCR; TCRdb keeps in-frame clones, though not all of them. The repertoire holds 74,000 or so clones, with 85% to 95% as singletons. Sequenced material: CD4+ T cells from peripheral blood mononuclear cells, taken before pregnancy. The receptors were sampled from a female donor with multiple sclerosis, enrolled in a pregnancy study. The CDR3 runs from the conserved cysteine through the conserved F or W. Fields, in order: clone size, D gene, V gene, J gene, CDR3 DNA, CDR3 protein. The D gene is left open where the match is weak. A clone size is listed for some rows: how often the clone was seen (once, few, many), or a class if it is expanded.

-	TRBD1	TRBV28	TRBJ2-7	TGTGCCAGCAGCGCCGGGACAGGCGGAAGATACGAGCAGTACTTC	CASSAGTGGRYEQYF
-	-	TRBV28	TRBJ1-1	TGTGCCAGCAGCCTCGGGGGGTGGGAAGCTTTCTTT	CASSLGGWEAFF
-	TRBD1	TRBV6-1	TRBJ1-2	TGTGCCAGCAGTCTACGACAGGGTGGCGGCTACACCTTC	CASSLRQGGGYTF
-	-	TRBV6-4	TRBJ1-1	TGTGCCACCACGAAGGACAGCACTGAAGCTTTCTTT	CATTKDSTEAFF
-	TRBD2	TRBV11-2	TRBJ2-1	TGTGCCAGCAGCTTAGATCTCGGGACTAGCGGCCGCGGGGAGCAGTTCTTC	CASSLDLGTSGRGEQFF
-	-	TRBV27	TRBJ1-4	TGTGCCAGCAGTTTATTGGGCGGGTACCGGGCAGGGAGGAAAGAAAAACTGTTTTTT	CASSLLGGYRAGRKEKLFF
-	TRBD1	TRBV6-6	TRBJ1-4	TGTGCCAGCAGTTACCCCGGGACAGGGGATGGGGAAAAACTGTTTTTT	CASSYPGTGDGEKLFF
-	TRBD2	TRBV2	TRBJ2-1	TGTGCCAGTCGACCCCCCCAACTAGCGGGAGGGAGTGAGCAGTTCTTC	CASRPPQLAGGSEQFF
-	TRBD2	TRBV28	TRBJ2-7	TGTGCCAGCAGAGGGGCGGGGGACGAGCAGTACTTC	CASRGAGDEQYF
-	TRBD1	TRBV7-6	TRBJ1-2	TGTGCCAGCAGCTTAGCGCGGCAGGGGGAGACCTATGGCTACACCTTC	CASSLARQGETYGYTF
-	-	TRBV6-5	TRBJ2-2	TGTGCCAGCAGTCAGGGGAACACCGGGGAGCTGTTTTTT	CASSQGNTGELFF
-	-	TRBV27	TRBJ1-5	TGTGCCAGCAGTTTATCCCGGTATAGCAATCAGCCCCAGCATTTT	CASSLSRYSNQPQHF
-	-	TRBV6-6	TRBJ2-3	TGTGCCAGCAGTGCTGCTGGGGCGGCTAGCACAGATACGCAGTATTTT	CASSAAGAASTDTQYF
-	TRBD1	TRBV28	TRBJ1-2	TGTGCCAGCAGTTCTCCTAGGGGGCAGTTCGTGATCTATGGCTACACCTTC	CASSSPRGQFVIYGYTF
few	-	TRBV4-1	TRBJ1-6	TGCGCCAGCAGCCAAGAGGTGGGCAGTAGTATTTCACCCCTCCACTTT	CASSQEVGSSISPLHF
-	TRBD1	TRBV6-6	TRBJ1-3	TGTGCCAGCAGCCACATTACAGGGGCAGTGGGAAACACCATATATTTT	CASSHITGAVGNTIYF
-	TRBD1	TRBV5-1	TRBJ1-1	TGCGCCAGCAGCATCGGACAGGGGGCGGCCACTGAAGCTTTCTTT	CASSIGQGAATEAFF
-	TRBD2	TRBV7-3	TRBJ2-5	TGTGCCAGCAGTTATAGCGGGGGGGAGACCCAGTACTTC	CASSYSGGETQYF
once	-	TRBV5-4	TRBJ2-1	TGTGCCAGCAGCTTGGGTGTAGCCCTCAATGAGCAGTTCTTC	CASSLGVALNEQFF
-	-	TRBV4-1	TRBJ1-4	TGCGCCAGCAGGCGGGTGAAAGAAGCAACTAATGAAAAACTGTTTTTT	CASRRVKEATNEKLFF
-	-	TRBV5-1	TRBJ2-7	TGCGCCAGCAGCTTGTTGTCTAGCGCGCTCTACGAGCAGTACTTC	CASSLLSSALYEQYF
-	-	TRBV30	TRBJ1-3	TGTGCCTGGAGTAGCAGGGTACCTGGAAACACCATATATTTT	CAWSSRVPGNTIYF
-	-	TRBV5-1	TRBJ2-7	TGCGCCAGCAGGGACGGGAGCTCCTACGAGCAGTACTTC	CASRDGSSYEQYF